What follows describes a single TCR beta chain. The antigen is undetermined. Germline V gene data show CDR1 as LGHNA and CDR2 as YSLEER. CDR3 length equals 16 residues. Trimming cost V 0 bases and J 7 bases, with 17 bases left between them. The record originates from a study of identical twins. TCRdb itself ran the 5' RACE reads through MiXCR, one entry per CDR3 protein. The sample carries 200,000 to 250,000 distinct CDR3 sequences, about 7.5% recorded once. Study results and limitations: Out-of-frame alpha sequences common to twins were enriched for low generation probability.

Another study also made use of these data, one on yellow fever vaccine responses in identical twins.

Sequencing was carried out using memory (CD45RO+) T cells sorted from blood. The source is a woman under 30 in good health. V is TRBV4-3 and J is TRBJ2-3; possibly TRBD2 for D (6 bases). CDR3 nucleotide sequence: TGCGCCAGCAGCCAAGATGGCGTTGATAGCGGCCATACGCAGTATTTT. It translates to CASSQDGVDSGHTQYF.